This T cell receptor beta chain came from a study of T-cell reconstitution after alpha-beta-depleted transplantation in children. Findings and caveats of the study: T-cell counts and diversity at one year post-transplant came mainly from newly produced T cells.

The sample holds a few counts of this clonotype. What it binds is not known. During its preparation, the TCRbeta library received unique molecular identifiers. A single record per CDR3 protein comes from TCRdb applying MiXCR to the PCR reads. The sample shows 220,000 or so distinct CDR3 sequences, approximately 8% of them seen only once. The CDR3 consists of 14 residues. The V gene lost 2 bases and the J gene lost 5 bases, with 12 bases spanning the gap. Germline assignment: CDR1 MGHRA and CDR2 YSYEKL. The V call is TRBV4-1, the J call TRBJ2-5; TRBD2 is a possible D gene (5 bases). The sequencing used PBMCs, mostly from graft donor cells, collected 180 days after TCRalphabeta/CD19-depleted stem cell transplant. The source is a male patient between 10 and 17 years old who had a stem cell transplant for acute lymphoblastic leukemia, so the T cells may come from the graft donor. DNA of the CDR3: TGCGCCAGCAGCCAAAGACGGGGTTGGGAGACCCAGTACTTC. Protein product: CASSQRRGWETQYF.